Below are 20 T cell receptor beta chains sequenced from a single sample in a study of cytomegalovirus exposure and HLA in healthy donors. Use of 60 Vbeta and 13 Jbeta primers characterized the PCR. This table comes from immunoSEQ multiplex PCR, and its TCRdb copy is limited to in-frame clones, with some not included. This sample's clone table lists over 75,000 clones. The sample was PBMCs. These receptor sequences come from a girl under 18 in good health and CMV-seropositive.

The chain recombines TRBV7-3 with TRBJ1-2; 9 nucleotides align to TRBD1. Germline CDR1 and CDR2: SGHTA and FQGTGA. The CDR3 runs to 14 residues. The J segment lost 5 bases and the V segment lost 5 bases, leaving 6 bases of the junction unmatched. The CDR3 loop is CASSEGTGPYGYTF. CDR3 coding DNA: TGTGCCAGCAGCGAGGGGACAGGGCCTTATGGCTACACCTTC.

The V and J genes are TRBV27 and TRBJ1-1; D remains ambiguous. The V gene's germline CDR1 is MNHEY and CDR2 SMNVEV (reference sequence). CDR3 length equals 14 residues. Trimming took 8 bases from V and 2 from J, leaving 15 bases between them. The CDR3 region has the DNA TGTGCCAGCGTACCACGAGGGCCTAACACTGAAGCTTTCTTT. Translation gives CASVPRGPNTEAFF.

The CDR3 loop is CASSLATGSYEQYF. CDR3 coding DNA: TGTGCCAGCAGCCTAGCGACAGGGTCCTACGAGCAGTACTTC. J is TRBJ2-7 and V is TRBV7-3; D might be TRBD1 (7 bases). Trimming left V 5 bases short and J 1 base short, with 12 bases between. This CDR3 spans 14 amino acids. From germline, CDR1 is SGHTA and CDR2 FQGTGA.

The chain links TRBV9 to TRBJ2-5; D remains unclear. The V and J ends lost 0 bases and 4 bases respectively, with 4 bases between them. CDR3 length equals 12 residues. Germline CDR1 reads SGDLS; CDR2 reads YYNGEE. CDR3 DNA sequence: TGTGCCAGCAGCGTAGGAGGAGAGACCCAGTACTTC. Its translation is CASSVGGETQYF. Looking up the rest from reference TRBV9 and TRBJ2-5 gives the full variable domain: DSGVTQTPKHLITATGQRVTLRCSPRSGDLSVYWYQQSLDQGLQFLIQYYNGEERAKGNILERFSAQQFPDLHSELNLSSLELGDSALYFCASSVGGETQYFGPGTRLLVL.

The rearrangement uses TRBV9 and TRBJ1-4; 7 nucleotides align to TRBD1. The germline V gene encodes CDR1 SGDLS and CDR2 YYNGEE. The CDR3 is 15 amino acids. V gave up 0 bases and J gave up 5 bases; unmatched junction bases: 4. CDR3: CASSVADRTNEKLFF. Here the CDR3 DNA reads TGTGCCAGCAGCGTAGCGGACAGGACAAATGAAAAACTGTTTTTT.

The chain couples TRBV2 to TRBJ1-2; maybe TRBD1 (5 bases). V was clipped by 5 bases and J by 3 bases, with 13 bases between them. This CDR3 is 14 amino acids long. Germline V gives CDR1 SNHLY, CDR2 FYNNEI. The CDR3 sequence: CASSPREGYYGYTF. For the CDR3, the DNA is TGTGCCAGCAGTCCAAGGGAGGGGTACTATGGCTACACCTTC.

J is TRBJ1-4 and V is TRBV9; D gene unclear. The CDR3 is made up of 16 amino acids. Per germline, CDR1 SGDLS and CDR2 YYNGEE. Trimming pared 3 bases from V and 0 bases from J, leaving 12 bases between. CDR3 nucleotide sequence: TGTGCCAGCAGCGCCCCGACTTTCTCAACTAATGAAAAACTGTTTTTT. This gives the protein CASSAPTFSTNEKLFF.

The chain joins TRBV30 to TRBJ1-1, with D possibly matching TRBD1 (6 bases). V was clipped by 3 bases and J by 5 bases, with 10 bases between them. The CDR3 contains 12 residues. Germline V gene lookup returns CDR1 GTSNPN and CDR2 SVGIG (reference sequence). The CDR3 spells CAWRGGGTEAFF. As DNA, the CDR3 is TGTGCCTGGAGAGGGGGGGGGACTGAAGCTTTCTTT.

The V gene is TRBV12-5, the J gene TRBJ2-2, with D perhaps TRBD2 (5 bases). The CDR3 contains 17 residues. Germline-derived CDR1 and CDR2 are LGHNT and FRNRAP. V was trimmed by 6 bases and J by 4 bases, leaving 21 bases between them. CDR3 amino acids: CASGLFIWGEGTGELFF. As DNA, the CDR3 is TGTGCTAGTGGCCTCTTCATTTGGGGAGAGGGCACCGGGGAGCTGTTTTTT.

The V and J genes are TRBV18 and TRBJ1-1; D not resolved. The CDR3 runs 13 residues. From germline, CDR1 is KGHSH and CDR2 LQKENI. V was cut by 3 bases and J by 3 bases, with 8 bases left in between. CDR3 sequence: CASSPIVDTEAFF. CDR3 DNA sequence: TGTGCCAGCTCACCGATAGTTGACACTGAAGCTTTCTTT.

V gene TRBV5-5 combines with J gene TRBJ2-1; 10 nucleotides match TRBD2. V trimming: 2 bases; J trimming: 5 bases; junction bases outside the gene matches: 4. The CDR3 has 15 residues. Germline CDR1 and CDR2: SGHKS and YYEKEE (reference sequence). CDR3 nucleotides: TGTGCCAGCAGCTTTTGGACTAGCGGAGACAATGAGCAGTTCTTC. Its translation is CASSFWTSGDNEQFF.

The chain is built from TRBV19 and TRBJ1-5, with D maybe TRBD1 (5 bases). Trimming took 7 bases from V and 7 from J, leaving 11 bases between them. This CDR3 contains 12 residues. Germline lookup yields CDR1 LNHDA and CDR2 SQIVND (reference sequence). CDR3 amino acids: CASNTGTQPQHF. CDR3 DNA: TGTGCCAGTAACACAGGTACCCAGCCCCAGCATTTT.

The V gene is TRBV25-1, the J gene TRBJ2-7, with D tentatively TRBD2 (6 bases). The CDR3 length is 16 residues. CDR1 and CDR2 (germline): MGHDK, SYGVNS. The V gene lost 6 bases and the J gene lost 1 base, with 19 bases spanning the gap. In DNA, the CDR3 is TGTGCCAGCAGCCCCCGGGTGGGACTCGGATCCTACGAGCAGTACTTC. It translates to CASSPRVGLGSYEQYF.

The rearrangement joins TRBV18 to TRBJ2-1; D is uncertain. The germline V gene encodes CDR1 KGHSH and CDR2 LQKENI. This CDR3 contains 17 residues. V shed 5 bases and J shed 8 bases, with 25 bases lying between them. CDR3 bases: TGTGCCAGCTCAGAAGAGCCAATGAGCTCCCTAAGTGATGAGCAGTTCTTC. Translating it yields CASSEEPMSSLSDEQFF.

The rearrangement uses TRBV9 and TRBJ1-1; the match to TRBD1 covers 12 bases. This CDR3 comprises 16 residues. Germline assignment: CDR1 SGDLS and CDR2 YYNGEE. The V and J ends lost 4 bases and 3 bases, in that order; junction bases with no gene match: 7. CDR3 sequence reads: CASSPGTGGLDTEAFF. CDR3 DNA: TGTGCCAGCAGCCCCGGGACAGGGGGCCTCGACACTGAAGCTTTCTTT.

This sequence joins TRBV9 and TRBJ2-5; TRBD1 might be the D (5 bases). Germline CDR1 reads SGDLS; CDR2 reads YYNGEE. This CDR3 is built from 14 residues. Trimming removed 0 bases at V and 5 bases at J, with 11 bases between. The CDR3 DNA is TGTGCCAGCAGCGTAGCTCTGGGGCGGGAGACCCAGTACTTC. Translation: CASSVALGRETQYF.

The rearrangement joins TRBV19 to TRBJ1-2; D is uncertain. The V gene's germline CDR1 is LNHDA and CDR2 SQIVND (reference sequence). This CDR3 is 12 amino acids long. Trimming removed 10 bases at V and 3 bases at J, with 12 bases between. The CDR3 is CATEGLDYGYTF. CDR3 nucleotide sequence: TGTGCCACCGAGGGTCTAGACTATGGCTACACCTTC.

V gene TRBV18 combines with J gene TRBJ2-1; 9 nucleotides match TRBD2. From germline, CDR1 is KGHSH and CDR2 LQKENI. V lost 1 base, J lost 6 bases, and 7 bases stayed unmatched. The CDR3 extends over 16 amino acids. CDR3 coding DNA: TGTGCCAGCTCACCACACGGCGGGGGGGCCGGCAATGAGCAGTTCTTC. Translating gives CASSPHGGGAGNEQFF.

The genes are TRBV13 and TRBJ2-5; D might be TRBD2 (5 bases). The germline CDR1 and CDR2 sequences are PRHDT and FYEKMQ (reference sequence). The CDR3 loop spans 13 amino acids. Between the trimmed V and J ends, which lost 3 bases and 5 bases, there was a span of 10 bases. The CDR3 region is CASSLGVRETQYF. CDR3 DNA sequence: TGTGCCAGCAGCTTGGGAGTCCGGGAGACCCAGTACTTC.

The chain employs TRBV5-1 and TRBJ2-1; 8 nucleotides agree with TRBD1. Germline-derived CDR1 and CDR2 are SGHRS and YFSETQ. This CDR3 contains 15 residues. The J segment lost 6 bases and the V segment lost 0 bases, leaving 5 bases of the junction unmatched. The CDR3 sequence is CASSLGTGIGNEQFF. The CDR3, as DNA: TGCGCCAGCAGCTTGGGGACAGGGATTGGCAATGAGCAGTTCTTC.